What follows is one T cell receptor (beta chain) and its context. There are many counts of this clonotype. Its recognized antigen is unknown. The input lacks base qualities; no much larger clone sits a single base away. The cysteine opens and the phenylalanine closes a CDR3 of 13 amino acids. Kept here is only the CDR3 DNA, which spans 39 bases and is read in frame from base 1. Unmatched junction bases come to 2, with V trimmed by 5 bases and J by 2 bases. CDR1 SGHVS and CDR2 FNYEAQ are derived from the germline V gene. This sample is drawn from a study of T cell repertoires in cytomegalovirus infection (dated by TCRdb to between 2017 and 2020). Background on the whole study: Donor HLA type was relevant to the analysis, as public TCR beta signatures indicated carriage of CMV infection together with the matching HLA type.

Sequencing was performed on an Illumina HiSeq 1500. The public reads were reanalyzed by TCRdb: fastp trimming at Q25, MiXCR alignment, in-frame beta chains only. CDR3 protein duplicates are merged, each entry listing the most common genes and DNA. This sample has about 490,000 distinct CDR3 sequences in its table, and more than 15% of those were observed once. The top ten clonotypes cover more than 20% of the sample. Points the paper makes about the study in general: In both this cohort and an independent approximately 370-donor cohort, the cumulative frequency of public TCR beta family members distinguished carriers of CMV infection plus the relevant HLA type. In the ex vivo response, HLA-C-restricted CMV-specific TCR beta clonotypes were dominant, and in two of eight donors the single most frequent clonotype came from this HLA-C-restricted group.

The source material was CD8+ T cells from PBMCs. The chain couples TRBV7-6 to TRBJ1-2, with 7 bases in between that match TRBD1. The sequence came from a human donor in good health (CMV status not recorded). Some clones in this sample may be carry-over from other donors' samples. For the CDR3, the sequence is CASSQGQNYGYTF. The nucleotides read TGTGCCAGCAGCCAGGGACAGAACTATGGCTACACCTTC.